The 7 T cell receptor beta chains presented below share a single source sample, sequenced in a study of blood T cell repertoires in COVID-19. The protocol was immunoSEQ multiplex PCR, while the TCRdb copy is restricted to in-frame clones and leaves out a portion. The table lists a few hundred thousand clones, roughly 89% of them singletons. Sequenced: peripheral blood. The receptors derive from a woman aged 40 to 50 who had recovered from COVID-19.

The chain uses TRBV24-1 and TRBJ2-1; 9 nucleotides line up with TRBD2. V lost 9 bases, J lost 4 bases, and 9 bases stayed unmatched. Germline loops: CDR1 KGHDR, CDR2 SFDVKD. This CDR3 has 15 residues. As DNA, the CDR3 is TGTGCCACCGGACTCACTAGCGGGCTTTACAATGAGCAGTTCTTC. Protein: CATGLTSGLYNEQFF.

The chain employs TRBV19 and TRBJ2-7; possibly TRBD2 for D (6 bases). The germline CDR1 and CDR2 sequences are LNHDA and SQIVND (reference sequence). The ends were cut back, 5 bases at V and 3 bases at J, with 17 bases in the middle. This CDR3 is built from 15 residues. Here the CDR3 reads CASSSAAGFLYEQYF. The CDR3 nucleotides read TGTGCCAGTAGTTCTGCGGCGGGGTTTCTCTACGAGCAGTACTTC. The full variable domain, its missing parts supplied by reference TRBV19 and TRBJ2-7, is DGGITQSPKYLFRKEGQNVTLSCEQNLNHDAMYWYRQDPGQGLRLIYYSQIVNDFQKGDIAEGYSVSREKKESFPLTVTSAQKNPTAFYLCASSSAAGFLYEQYFGPGTRLTVT.

This rearrangement joins TRBV19 to TRBJ2-7, with TRBD2 matching 16 bases. The CDR3 length is 18 residues. Trimming took 4 bases from V and 3 from J; bases not matched to a gene: 9. Germline V lookup: CDR1 LNHDA, CDR2 SQIVND (reference sequence). The CDR3: CASSRGGLAGGPFYEQYF. The CDR3 region has the DNA TGTGCCAGTAGTAGAGGGGGACTAGCGGGAGGGCCTTTCTACGAGCAGTACTTC. Supplemented by reference TRBV19 and TRBJ2-7, the full variable domain reads DGGITQSPKYLFRKEGQNVTLSCEQNLNHDAMYWYRQDPGQGLRLIYYSQIVNDFQKGDIAEGYSVSREKKESFPLTVTSAQKNPTAFYLCASSRGGLAGGPFYEQYFGPGTRLTVT.

The CDR3 sequence is CASSYSKGQGYGYTF. As DNA, the CDR3 is TGTGCCAGCAGTTACTCTAAAGGCCAGGGTTATGGCTACACCTTC. V and J are TRBV6-5 and TRBJ1-2, with D perhaps matching TRBD1 (5 bases). From germline, CDR1 is MNHEY and CDR2 SVGAGI. The CDR3 extends over 15 amino acids. With 0 bases removed from V and 5 bases from J, the gap between germline ends came to 13 bases.

The chain carries TRBV14 and TRBJ1-4, with 7 nucleotides matching TRBD1. This CDR3 has 18 amino acids. Germline CDR1 SGHDN, CDR2 FVKESK. V gave up 0 bases and J gave up 7 bases; unmatched junction bases: 14. CDR3 DNA sequence: TGTGCCAGCAGCCAAGATTACCCGACAGGGCTAATTCGTGAAAAACTGTTTTTT. Translating gives CASSQDYPTGLIREKLFF. Full variable domain (remainder filled in from reference TRBV14 and TRBJ1-4): EAGVTQFPSHSVIEKGQTVTLRCDPISGHDNLYWYRRVMGKEIKFLLHFVKESKQDESGMPNNRFLAERTGGTYSTLKVQPAELEDSGVYFCASSQDYPTGLIREKLFFGSGTQLSVL.

This sequence joins TRBV7-9 and TRBJ2-7, with 12 bases that match TRBD2. The CDR3 runs to 15 residues. V shed 5 bases, J shed 2 bases, and the junction held 4 bases outside the gene matches. Looked up from germline, CDR1 is SEHNR and CDR2 is FQNEAQ (reference sequence). The CDR3 is CASSMTSGRTYEQYF. CDR3 nucleotide sequence: TGTGCCAGCAGCATGACTAGCGGGAGAACCTACGAGCAGTACTTC.

CDR3 nucleotides: TGTGCCAGCAGTTTGGGGGGGAGGGCTTTCTTT. It yields the protein CASSLGGRAFF. This chain joins TRBV27 and TRBJ1-1; D is perhaps TRBD1 (5 bases). V lost 3 bases to trimming and J lost 11 bases, with 10 bases between them. The CDR3 is made up of 11 amino acids. In germline, CDR1 is MNHEY, CDR2 SMNVEV (reference sequence).